The 24 T cell receptor beta chains reported below all come from one sample, sequenced in a study of blood T cell repertoires in COVID-19. The protocol was immunoSEQ multiplex PCR, while the TCRdb copy is restricted to in-frame clones and leaves out a portion. Here the sample spans fewer than 200,000 clones, around four fifths being singletons. Input material: peripheral blood. All receptors come from a man aged 65 to 79 with acute or convalescent COVID-19.

This clone was found many times. The chain couples TRBV10-3 to TRBJ2-7; 11 bases map to TRBD1. This CDR3 region has 14 residues. Losses at the gene ends were 9 bases for V and 2 bases for J; bases not matched to a gene: 6. Germline V lookup: CDR1 ENHRY, CDR2 SYGVKD. In DNA form, the CDR3 reads TGTGCCATTAATACGGGACAGGGGGCCTACGAGCAGTACTTC. This encodes CAINTGQGAYEQYF.

This chain connects TRBV30 to TRBJ1-3; no reliable D call. The CDR3 is 14 residues long. Germline V gene data show CDR1 as GTSNPN and CDR2 as SVGIG (reference sequence). Trimming pared 0 bases from V and 0 bases from J, leaving 6 bases between. The CDR3 reads CAWSVASSGNTIYF. CDR3 coding DNA: TGTGCCTGGAGTGTAGCGAGCTCTGGAAACACCATATATTTT.

This sequence joins TRBV7-2 and TRBJ1-1, with D possibly matching TRBD1 (6 bases). CDR1 and CDR2 from the germline V gene are SGHTA and FQGNSA. V lost 5 bases and J 3 bases, leaving 13 bases between the germline ends. The CDR3 loop spans 14 amino acids. CDR3 coding DNA: TGTGCCAGCAGCGCCTGGGGGCGGGACACTGAAGCTTTCTTT. Protein: CASSAWGRDTEAFF.

The CDR3 reads CSPDGGETQYF. CDR3 DNA sequence: TGCAGCCCGGACGGGGGGGAGACCCAGTACTTC. The chain combines TRBV20-1 with TRBJ2-5; 7 nucleotides align to TRBD2. This CDR3 contains 11 residues. CDR1 DFQATT and CDR2 SNEGSKA come from the germline V gene (reference sequence).

Regarding this clone: A single base separates this from a much larger clone, so it may be a read error. Other DNA sequences of this sample code for an identical CDR3. The chain has TRBV5-1 and TRBJ1-3, with 7 bases lining up with TRBD1. With 3 bases clipped from V and 2 bases from J, the junction kept 2 bases outside the gene matches. Germline assignment: CDR1 SGHRS and CDR2 YFSETQ. The CDR3 sequence is 14 residues long. The CDR3 DNA is TGCGCCAGCAGCTCTGGGACAGCTGGAAACACCATATATTTT. Translation gives CASSSGTAGNTIYF. The whole variable domain, remainder taken from reference TRBV5-1 and TRBJ1-3, is KAGVTQTPRYLIKTRGQQVTLSCSPISGHRSVSWYQQTPGQGLQFLFEYFSETQRNKGNFPGRFSGRQFSNSRSEMNVSTLELGDSALYLCASSSGTAGNTIYFGEGSWLTVV.

This clone appeared many times. The rearrangement links TRBV14 to TRBJ1-1; 7 nucleotides match TRBD1. V lost 1 base, J lost 1 base, and 3 bases stayed unmatched. CDR3 length: 15 residues. Germline-derived CDR1 and CDR2 are SGHDN and FVKESK. The chain's CDR3 is CASSQAAGGNTEAFF. The CDR3 DNA sequence: TGTGCCAGCAGCCAAGCTGCAGGGGGGAACACTGAAGCTTTCTTT.

V usage is TRBV30 and J usage is TRBJ2-3; 12 nucleotides align to TRBD2. The ends lost 2 bases at V and 4 bases at J; junction bases unmatched: 13. In germline, CDR1 is GTSNPN, CDR2 SVGIG (reference sequence). CDR3 length: 18 amino acids. The CDR3 DNA is TGTGCCTGGAGTCGTCGCCTCTCTAGCGGGGGGGCTGCAGATACGCAGTATTTT. As protein: CAWSRRLSSGGAADTQYF. The full variable domain, completed using reference TRBV30 and TRBJ2-3, is SQTIHQWPATLVQPVGSPLSLECTVEGTSNPNLYWYRQAAGRGLQLLFYSVGIGQISSEVPQNLSASRPQDRQFILSSKKLLLSDSGFYLCAWSRRLSSGGAADTQYFGPGTRLTVL.

This chain uses TRBV3-1 (or the pseudogene TRBV3-2) with TRBJ2-1; D is possibly TRBD2 (5 bases). CDR1 is LGHDT and CDR2 is YNNKEL in the germline V gene (reference sequence). The V gene lost 4 bases and the J gene lost 4 bases, with 8 bases spanning the gap. The CDR3 runs to 13 residues. CDR3 coding DNA: TGTGCCAGCAGCCTTGGACTTTACAATGAGCAGTTCTTC. Translation gives CASSLGLYNEQFF.

V usage is TRBV5-4 and J usage is TRBJ1-1; D is perhaps TRBD1 (6 bases). The V end was cut by 3 bases, the J end by 5 bases, with 14 bases between. The CDR3 length is 14 residues. Germline V CDR1 and CDR2: SGHNT, YYREEE (reference sequence). The CDR3 loop reads CASSSPIQGTEAFF. The CDR3 coding sequence is TGTGCCAGCAGCTCCCCGATACAGGGAACTGAAGCTTTCTTT.

V usage is TRBV27 and J usage is TRBJ1-5; the match to TRBD1 covers 7 bases. The CDR3 is 19 residues long. Germline loops: CDR1 MNHEY, CDR2 SMNVEV (reference sequence). The junction had 16 bases not matched to a gene; V was cut back by 5 bases and J by 0 bases. CDR3 nucleotides: TGTGCCAGCAGTCCCATTATCTTCCACGACAGGGTTAGCAATCAGCCCCAGCATTTT. Translation: CASSPIIFHDRVSNQPQHF.

The chain links TRBV10-2 to TRBJ1-2; 9 nucleotides align to TRBD1. The CDR3 totals 14 residues. From germline, CDR1 is WSHSY and CDR2 SAAADI. Trimming took 2 bases from V and 8 from J; bases not matched to a gene: 6. The CDR3 spells CASSELGTGQGYTF. DNA for the CDR3: TGCGCCAGCAGTGAGCTCGGGACAGGGCAAGGCTACACCTTC.

This clone was recorded only once. V usage is TRBV27 and J usage is TRBJ2-1; 14 bases match TRBD2. V lost 5 bases to trimming and J lost 3 bases; unmatched junction nucleotides: 15. Germline V gives CDR1 MNHEY, CDR2 SMNVEV (reference sequence). The CDR3 has 20 residues. CDR3 bases: TGTGCCAGCAGTAGCGCCCCACCGGGACTAGCGGGAGTGGGCTACAATGAGCAGTTCTTC. Translating gives CASSSAPPGLAGVGYNEQFF.

The chain couples TRBV12-3 or TRBV12-4 to TRBJ2-3; D is ambiguous. Trimming pared 3 bases from V and 3 bases from J, leaving 7 bases between. There are 13 residues in the CDR3. CDR3 region: CASSLLVTDTQYF. Here the CDR3 DNA reads TGTGCCAGCAGTTTGCTAGTTACAGATACGCAGTATTTT.

This clone was counted once. The rearrangement uses TRBV10-3 and TRBJ2-2, with D uncertain. Germline lookup yields CDR1 ENHRY and CDR2 SYGVKD. V lost 2 bases to trimming and J lost 4 bases, with 5 bases between them. The CDR3 loop spans 13 amino acids. The CDR3 nucleotides read TGTGCCATCAGTGAGGACTCCACCGGGGAGCTGTTTTTT. Translation gives CAISEDSTGELFF.

The chain employs TRBV12-3 or TRBV12-4 and TRBJ1-5; D is unclear. V was clipped by 3 bases and J by 11 bases, with 14 bases between them. CDR3 length equals 13 residues. CDR3 DNA: TGTGCCAGCAGTTTTGGCGGCGGTGCGGCCCAGCATTTT. Residues: CASSFGGGAAQHF.

This clone occurred once. This chain joins TRBV6-5 and TRBJ2-7, with TRBD1 as a possible D gene (5 bases). Germline V gene sequence: CDR1 MNHEY, CDR2 SVGAGI. V was pared by 1 base and J by 5 bases, with 18 bases between. The CDR3 length is 16 residues. In DNA form, the CDR3 reads TGTGCCAGCAGTTACTTTGGGGCCGGTATGGGCGACGAGCAGTACTTC. Its protein product is CASSYFGAGMGDEQYF.

The CDR3 coding sequence is TGTGCCAGCGGACAGGGTGGGACTGAAGCTTTCTTT. It specifies CASGQGGTEAFF. V usage is TRBV30 and J usage is TRBJ1-1; 8 bases are shared with TRBD1. The CDR3 runs 12 residues. Per germline, CDR1 GTSNPN and CDR2 SVGIG (reference sequence). J was trimmed by 5 bases and V by 8 bases; bases with no gene match: 7.

In its sample, this clone was seen once. The chain couples TRBV25-1 to TRBJ1-2; weak D call: TRBD1 (5 bases). The CDR3 loop spans 16 amino acids. Germline values: CDR1 MGHDK, CDR2 SYGVNS. V dropped 3 bases and J dropped 1 base, with 15 bases sitting between them. The chain's CDR3 is CASSDGPLTDNYGYTF. CDR3 sequence (DNA): TGTGCCAGCAGTGACGGCCCTTTGACAGATAACTATGGCTACACCTTC.

This rearrangement joins TRBV28 to TRBJ1-2; D perhaps matches TRBD1 (5 bases). The CDR3 is 14 residues long. The V end lost 6 bases, the J end lost 0 bases, and 11 bases lay between the germline ends. Germline V gives CDR1 MDHEN, CDR2 SYDVKM. CDR3: CASRWGRANYGYTF. The CDR3 bases are TGTGCCAGCAGGTGGGGCAGGGCTAACTATGGCTACACCTTC.

This clone occurred once. The chain uses TRBV5-6 and TRBJ2-7, with D possibly TRBD1 on 6 matching bases. Germline V CDR1 and CDR2: SGHDT, YYEEEE. V gave up 5 bases and J gave up 4 bases, with 10 bases separating them. The CDR3 has 12 residues. CDR3 in amino acids: CASSKQGYEQYF. The CDR3 bases are TGTGCCAGCAGTAAACAGGGATACGAGCAGTACTTC.

This chain connects TRBV7-8 to TRBJ2-1, with 11 bases matching TRBD1. The J segment lost 6 bases and the V segment lost 5 bases, leaving 3 bases of the junction unmatched. The CDR3 runs to 14 residues. The germline V gene has CDR1 SGHVS and CDR2 FQNEAQ. This CDR3 reads CASSGQGARNEQFF. In DNA form, the CDR3 reads TGTGCCAGCAGCGGACAGGGGGCCCGCAATGAGCAGTTCTTC. Complete variable domain (other parts from reference TRBV7-8 and TRBJ2-1): GAGVSQSPRYKVAKRGQDVALRCDPISGHVSLFWYQQALGQGPEFLTYFQNEAQLDKSGLPSDRFFAERPEGSVSTLKIQRTQQEDSAVYLCASSGQGARNEQFFGPGTRLTVL.

The chain links TRBV7-9 to TRBJ1-4; no clear D. Looked up from germline, CDR1 is SEHNR and CDR2 is FQNEAQ (reference sequence). Trimming left V 7 bases short and J 7 bases short, with 13 bases between. The CDR3 loop spans 13 amino acids. The CDR3 loop reads CASISGEGEKLFF. Here the CDR3 DNA reads TGTGCCAGCATTTCGGGAGAAGGTGAAAAACTGTTTTTT.

This chain connects TRBV30 to TRBJ2-5; D not resolved. The germline V gene has CDR1 GTSNPN and CDR2 SVGIG (reference sequence). This CDR3 has 11 residues. V dropped 1 base and J dropped 3 bases, with 3 bases sitting between them. CDR3 nucleotides: TGTGCCTGGAGTGCCAAAGAGACCCAGTACTTC. Its protein product is CAWSAKETQYF.

The chain links TRBV27 to TRBJ2-7; 8 nucleotides align to TRBD2. This CDR3 is 16 amino acids long. CDR1 is MNHEY, CDR2 SMNVEV, per germline (reference sequence). V was clipped by 2 bases and J by 3 bases; unmatched bases: 9. DNA of the CDR3: TGTGCCAGCAGTTTACCCCCCGGGAGGGACCGCTACGAGCAGTACTTC. This sequence encodes CASSLPPGRDRYEQYF.